The 25 T cell receptor beta chains given below trace back to one sample, sequenced in a study of cytomegalovirus exposure and HLA in healthy donors. PCR primers comprised 60 Vbeta and 13 Jbeta primers. Repertoires were generated with immunoSEQ multiplex PCR, while TCRdb's copy carries only in-frame clones and drops some. The data contain about 97,000 clones, roughly four fifths of them seen just once; the ten biggest clones take up less than 4.5%. Sequencing was done on a sample of PBMCs. The receptors originated from a man in his forties in good health and CMV-seronegative.

The V and J genes are TRBV7-2 and TRBJ2-3; D possibly corresponds to TRBD2 (6 bases). The germline CDR1 and CDR2 sequences are SGHTA and FQGNSA. The CDR3 length is 16 residues. Trimming stripped 4 bases from V and 2 bases from J, with 16 bases between. CDR3 sequence (DNA): TGTGCCAGCAGCTGGAAAGCGGGTTTGAACACAGATACGCAGTATTTT. This sequence encodes CASSWKAGLNTDTQYF.

The chain uses TRBV5-1 and TRBJ2-7; tentatively, D is TRBD1 (6 bases). V lost 1 base and J 3 bases, leaving 14 bases between the germline ends. The CDR3 is 15 residues long. Germline CDR1 reads SGHRS; CDR2 reads YFSETQ. Here the CDR3 reads CASSLQPGQVYEQYF. In DNA form, the CDR3 reads TGCGCCAGCAGCTTGCAACCGGGACAAGTCTACGAGCAGTACTTC. Drawing the rest from reference TRBV5-1 and TRBJ2-7, the complete variable domain is KAGVTQTPRYLIKTRGQQVTLSCSPISGHRSVSWYQQTPGQGLQFLFEYFSETQRNKGNFPGRFSGRQFSNSRSEMNVSTLELGDSALYLCASSLQPGQVYEQYFGPGTRLTVT.

The chain is built from TRBV7-3 and TRBJ2-5; 11 bases match TRBD2. The CDR3 runs 17 residues. The junction had 13 bases not matched to a gene; V was cut back by 5 bases and J by 5 bases. CDR1 is SGHTA, CDR2 FQGTGA, per germline. The CDR3 here is CASSPGLAAPGGETQYF. For the CDR3, the DNA is TGTGCCAGCAGCCCGGGACTAGCGGCCCCCGGCGGGGAGACCCAGTACTTC.

The chain recombines TRBV6-5 with TRBJ2-7, with a weak D call TRBD1 (6 bases). The CDR3 extends over 10 amino acids. Trimming shortened V by 8 bases and J by 10 bases, and 12 bases separated the two germline ends. Germline CDR1 reads MNHEY; CDR2 reads SVGAGI. As DNA, the CDR3 is TGTGCCAGCGGAAACAGGGCACAGTACTTC. Translated: CASGNRAQYF.

The CDR3 sequence is CASSQDGGSETQYF. CDR3 DNA sequence: TGCGCCAGCAGCCAAGACGGGGGGAGCGAGACCCAGTACTTC. The chain is built from TRBV4-1 and TRBJ2-5; 7 nucleotides match TRBD2. Trimming at V came to 0 bases and at J to 5 bases, leaving 3 bases not matched to a gene. CDR1 and CDR2 (germline): MGHRA, YSYEKL. CDR3 length: 14 residues.

This chain connects TRBV6-1 to TRBJ1-6, with a weak D call TRBD1 (6 bases). CDR3 size: 18 residues. The germline V gene has CDR1 MNHNS and CDR2 SASEGT. The V end lost 2 bases, the J end lost 7 bases, and 21 bases lay between the germline ends. The DNA for the CDR3 is TGTGCCAGCAGTGAATCTAAAGTGTTTACAGGGTGGAATTCACCCCTCCACTTT. It specifies CASSESKVFTGWNSPLHF.

This sequence joins TRBV2 and TRBJ2-3; D possibly corresponds to TRBD2 (6 bases). V was pared by 6 bases and J by 4 bases, with 17 bases between. The CDR3 spans 15 residues. Germline V gene lookup returns CDR1 SNHLY and CDR2 FYNNEI. CDR3 loop: CASSPMGGSSDTQYF. The CDR3 DNA reads TGTGCCAGCAGCCCCATGGGGGGATCCTCAGATACGCAGTATTTT. Full variable domain (remainder filled in from reference TRBV2 and TRBJ2-3): EPEVTQTPSHQVTQMGQEVILRCVPISNHLYFYWYRQILGQKVEFLVSFYNNEISEKSEIFDDQFSVERPDGSNFTLKIRSTKLEDSAMYFCASSPMGGSSDTQYFGPGTRLTVL.

The genes are TRBV7-8 and TRBJ2-7; D may be TRBD1 (6 bases). In germline, CDR1 is SGHVS, CDR2 FQNEAQ. The CDR3 loop spans 15 amino acids. The V end was cut by 5 bases, the J end by 4 bases, with 18 bases between. The CDR3 sequence: CASSVGTGMWYEQYF. As DNA, the CDR3 is TGTGCCAGCAGCGTAGGCACAGGGATGTGGTACGAGCAGTACTTC.

This clone has a single count. The gene calls are TRBV4-2 and TRBJ1-2; 7 bases line up with TRBD1. Germline V lookup: CDR1 LGHNA, CDR2 YNFKEQ. V gave up 0 bases and J gave up 5 bases; unmatched junction bases: 9. The CDR3 loop spans 16 amino acids. CDR3 sequence: CASSQDRPGGRYGYTF. The DNA for the CDR3 is TGTGCCAGCAGCCAAGATCGTCCAGGGGGACGGTATGGCTACACCTTC.

The chain employs TRBV12-5 and TRBJ2-2; possible D gene TRBD2, 6 bases. V was clipped by 4 bases and J by 7 bases, with 7 bases between them. This CDR3 has 12 residues. Germline CDR1 is LGHNT and CDR2 is FRNRAP. The CDR3: CASGWDFGELFF. The CDR3 DNA reads as TGTGCTAGTGGTTGGGACTTCGGGGAGCTGTTTTTT.

V is TRBV7-2 and J is TRBJ1-1; no clear D gene. This CDR3 spans 13 amino acids. The germline gives CDR1 SGHTA, CDR2 FQGNSA. V was clipped by 1 base and J by 6 bases, with 9 bases between them. The CDR3 is CASSLDAWSEAFF. CDR3 nucleotide sequence: TGTGCCAGCAGCTTAGACGCGTGGTCTGAAGCTTTCTTT.

This clone was counted between two and nine times. This chain uses TRBV29-1 with TRBJ1-1, with D unresolved. The V and J ends lost 4 bases and 0 bases respectively, with 15 bases between them. Germline V lookup: CDR1 SQVTM, CDR2 ANQGSEA. This CDR3 spans 15 amino acids. The CDR3 sequence: CSVVPGATMNTEAFF. CDR3 sequence (DNA): TGCAGCGTTGTCCCGGGAGCTACCATGAACACTGAAGCTTTCTTT.

V is TRBV6-4 and J is TRBJ1-2, with D unclear. CDR1 is MRHNA and CDR2 is SNTAGT in the germline V gene. The V end was cut by 4 bases, the J end by 4 bases, with 10 bases between. The CDR3 sequence is 13 residues long. The CDR3 spells CASSVRGSYGYTF. CDR3 bases: TGTGCCAGCAGTGTACGGGGAAGCTATGGCTACACCTTC.

The genes are TRBV18 and TRBJ2-2; perhaps TRBD1 as D (6 bases). Germline V lookup: CDR1 KGHSH, CDR2 LQKENI. The CDR3 is 16 residues long. The V gene lost 5 bases and the J gene lost 0 bases, with 13 bases spanning the gap. In DNA, the CDR3 is TGTGCCAGCTCAAACCGGACAGTCGCGAACACCGGGGAGCTGTTTTTT. Residues: CASSNRTVANTGELFF.

This chain uses TRBV7-9 with TRBJ1-1; 7 bases are a match to TRBD1. J lost 11 bases, V lost 6 bases, and 12 bases had no gene match. CDR3 length: 13 amino acids. Germline V gene lookup returns CDR1 SEHNR and CDR2 FQNEAQ (reference sequence). CDR3 bases: TGTGCCAGCAGATCCGGACGGACAGGTGGGGCTTTCTTT. It yields the protein CASRSGRTGGAFF. Full variable domain (rest looked up from reference TRBV7-9 and TRBJ1-1): DTGVSQNPRHKITKRGQNVTFRCDPISEHNRLYWYRQTLGQGPEFLTYFQNEAQLEKSRLLSDRFSAERPKGSFSTLEIQRTEQGDSAMYLCASRSGRTGGAFFGQGTRLTVV.

The CDR3 here is CASSARDGSSYEQYF. The CDR3 bases are TGTGCCAGCAGCGCCCGGGACGGGAGCTCCTACGAGCAGTACTTC. This chain connects TRBV7-8 to TRBJ2-7; tentatively, D is TRBD2 (6 bases). The CDR3 covers 15 residues. Germline assignment: CDR1 SGHVS and CDR2 FQNEAQ. V lost 5 bases and J 0 bases, leaving 14 bases between the germline ends. Combining the CDR3 with reference TRBV7-8 and TRBJ2-7 gives the whole variable domain GAGVSQSPRYKVAKRGQDVALRCDPISGHVSLFWYQQALGQGPEFLTYFQNEAQLDKSGLPSDRFFAERPEGSVSTLKIQRTQQEDSAVYLCASSARDGSSYEQYFGPGTRLTVT.

This clone was counted only a few times. The chain carries TRBV5-6 and TRBJ2-5; D possibly corresponds to TRBD2 (7 bases). From germline, CDR1 is SGHDT and CDR2 YYEEEE. V lost 0 bases, J lost 5 bases, and 14 bases lay in between. The CDR3 is made up of 15 amino acids. CDR3 in amino acids: CASSLEWGGGETQYF. The CDR3 coding sequence is TGTGCCAGCAGCTTGGAGTGGGGGGGCGGGGAGACCCAGTACTTC.

V is TRBV5-1 and J is TRBJ2-3; 9 bases are a match to TRBD2. The CDR3 is made up of 16 amino acids. After removal of 2 bases from V and 4 bases from J, the junction contained 8 bases not matched to a gene. In germline, CDR1 is SGHRS, CDR2 YFSETQ. CDR3 amino acids: CASSLPTSGSSDTQYF. The CDR3 DNA follows: TGCGCCAGCAGCTTACCGACTAGCGGTAGCTCAGATACGCAGTATTTT.

This clone was recorded a few times. The V gene is TRBV5-4, the J gene TRBJ2-3, with a tentative D call TRBD2 (5 bases). In germline, CDR1 is SGHNT, CDR2 YYREEE (reference sequence). V lost 2 bases, J lost 6 bases, and 16 bases lay in between. The CDR3 runs to 15 residues. As DNA, the CDR3 is TGTGCCAGCAGCTTCCCAACTAGGCGTGGGGATACGCAGTATTTT. Protein sequence: CASSFPTRRGDTQYF.

The rearrangement uses TRBV2 and TRBJ1-5; no firm D call. V lost 6 bases and J lost 0, with 15 bases in between. Per the germline V gene, CDR1 is SNHLY and CDR2 is FYNNEI. The CDR3 length is 16 residues. Here the CDR3 reads CASSGGFLYSNQPQHF. Written as DNA, the CDR3 is TGTGCCAGCAGCGGAGGGTTTTTATATAGCAATCAGCCCCAGCATTTT. The whole variable domain, filled in from reference TRBV2 and TRBJ1-5, reads EPEVTQTPSHQVTQMGQEVILRCVPISNHLYFYWYRQILGQKVEFLVSFYNNEISEKSEIFDDQFSVERPDGSNFTLKIRSTKLEDSAMYFCASSGGFLYSNQPQHFGDGTRLSIL.

J is TRBJ1-4 and V is TRBV18; D is ambiguous. CDR3 length equals 14 residues. Trimming removed 3 bases at V and 3 bases at J, with 8 bases between. Germline CDR1 KGHSH, CDR2 LQKENI. This CDR3 reads CASSPWSANEKLFF. CDR3 DNA: TGTGCCAGCTCACCCTGGAGTGCTAATGAAAAACTGTTTTTT.

V and J are TRBV28 and TRBJ2-5; 11 bases fit TRBD1. The CDR3 is 17 amino acids. Germline V gene data show CDR1 as MDHEN and CDR2 as SYDVKM. V shed 6 bases and J 1 base; nucleotides not matched to a gene: 10. CDR3 amino acids: CASSPPPGQGGQETQYF. DNA for the CDR3: TGTGCCAGCAGCCCCCCTCCGGGACAGGGGGGCCAAGAGACCCAGTACTTC.

The chain carries TRBV5-1 and TRBJ1-5, with 8 bases lining up with TRBD1. Germline loops: CDR1 SGHRS, CDR2 YFSETQ. V gave up 6 bases and J gave up 3 bases; unmatched junction bases: 5. This CDR3 region has 14 residues. This CDR3 is CASTGQGYNQPQHF. Here the CDR3 DNA reads TGCGCCAGCACCGGACAGGGTTACAATCAGCCCCAGCATTTT.

The rearrangement links TRBV7-8 to TRBJ1-4; 8 bases map to TRBD1. Unmatched junction bases numbered 9, after V lost 2 bases and J lost 7 bases. The CDR3 is made up of 16 amino acids. Germline values: CDR1 SGHVS, CDR2 FQNEAQ. The CDR3, as DNA: TGTGCCAGCAGCTTACTCAATAGACAGGGGTCTGAAAAACTGTTTTTT. Its translation: CASSLLNRQGSEKLFF.

This clone was seen once. V gene TRBV28 combines with J gene TRBJ2-7, with 11 bases identical to TRBD2. The V gene's germline CDR1 is MDHEN and CDR2 SYDVKM. J gave up 6 bases and V 3 bases, and 4 bases lay outside the gene matches. This CDR3 is 14 amino acids long. CDR3: CASSFLAGGGEQYF. Here the CDR3 DNA reads TGTGCCAGCAGTTTTCTAGCGGGGGGTGGCGAGCAGTACTTC.